A single sample is the source of the 20 T cell receptor beta chains below, sequenced in a study of CD8 T cells in ankylosing spondylitis. TCRdb used MiXCR to reprocess the 5' RACE reads, holding one entry per CDR3 protein. In the table there are 150,000 to 200,000 distinct CDR3 sequences, approximately 20% of which are singletons. Sequenced input: blood, either unsorted or a sorted T cell fraction (not recorded which). The receptors come from a male donor with ankylosing spondylitis or in good health (not recorded which).

The rearrangement links TRBV20-1 to TRBJ1-2; D is undetermined. The germline V gene encodes CDR1 DFQATT and CDR2 SNEGSKA (reference sequence). This CDR3 is built from 14 residues. V dropped 1 base and J dropped 8 bases, with 17 bases sitting between them. The CDR3 coding sequence is TGCAGTGCTAGAGTGGTGGACTCTTTGGGGGGCTACACCTTC. Its protein is CSARVVDSLGGYTF.

This chain joins TRBV7-8 and TRBJ2-7; TRBD2 aligns across 8 bases. This CDR3 spans 14 amino acids. Germline assignment: CDR1 SGHVS and CDR2 FQNEAQ. Trimming cost V 2 bases and J 5 bases; bases outside gene matches: 5. CDR3 in DNA: TGTGCCAGCAGCTTACCTAGCGGGTACGACGAGCAGTACTTC. Its protein is CASSLPSGYDEQYF. The entire variable domain, with the rest obtained from reference TRBV7-8 and TRBJ2-7, is as follows: GAGVSQSPRYKVAKRGQDVALRCDPISGHVSLFWYQQALGQGPEFLTYFQNEAQLDKSGLPSDRFFAERPEGSVSTLKIQRTQQEDSAVYLCASSLPSGYDEQYFGPGTRLTVT.

In its sample, this clonotype was seen a few times. The chain has TRBV19 and TRBJ2-2, with D perhaps assigned TRBD1 or TRBD2 (5 bases each). Germline assignment: CDR1 LNHDA and CDR2 SQIVND (reference sequence). V lost 6 bases, J lost 3 bases, and 11 bases lay in between. The CDR3 is 14 residues long. The CDR3: CASSPGTDTGELFF. For the CDR3, the DNA is TGTGCCAGTAGCCCGGGGACGGACACCGGGGAGCTGTTTTTT.

The chain joins TRBV18 to TRBJ1-4; D is uncertain. With 4 bases removed from V and 6 bases from J, the gap between germline ends came to 9 bases. This CDR3 contains 13 residues. Germline CDR1 and CDR2: KGHSH and LQKENI. CDR3 DNA sequence: TGTGCCAGCTCACGAGGGTCTGATGAAAAACTGTTTTTT. Its protein is CASSRGSDEKLFF.

This clonotype was recorded at least ten times. V and J are TRBV7-9 and TRBJ2-7; D gene uncertain. Per the germline V gene, CDR1 is SEHNR and CDR2 is FQNEAQ (reference sequence). Trimming cost V 0 bases and J 0 bases, with 9 bases left between them. The CDR3 extends over 15 amino acids. Here the CDR3 reads CASSLASSGSYEQYF. The CDR3 DNA follows: TGTGCCAGCAGCTTAGCGAGTTCAGGCTCCTACGAGCAGTACTTC.

This clonotype was counted at least ten times. V is TRBV28 and J is TRBJ2-1; TRBD2 agrees at 10 bases. CDR1 is MDHEN and CDR2 is SYDVKM in the germline V gene. V was pared by 5 bases and J by 3 bases, with 4 bases of the junction left unmatched. The CDR3 runs 15 residues. The CDR3 spells CASSLGLARYNEQFF. In nucleotides, the CDR3 is TGTGCCAGCAGTCTGGGACTAGCGCGCTACAATGAGCAGTTCTTC.

This clonotype occurred many times. The gene calls are TRBV6-1 and TRBJ2-1; weak D call: TRBD1 (6 bases). The V and J ends lost 7 bases and 4 bases respectively, with 14 bases between them. This CDR3 comprises 14 residues. CDR1 is MNHNS, CDR2 SASEGT, per germline. The CDR3 is CASKRSGTYNEQFF. CDR3 DNA sequence: TGTGCCAGCAAACGCTCCGGGACATACAATGAGCAGTTCTTC.

A single count supports this clonotype. A much larger clone is a single base away; this may be a read error. V gene TRBV6-5 combines with J gene TRBJ2-5; 8 bases are a match to TRBD1. The CDR3 totals 11 residues. V was pared by 10 bases and J by 9 bases, with 7 bases of the junction left unmatched. Germline V gene lookup returns CDR1 MNHEY and CDR2 SVGAGI. In DNA, the CDR3 is TGTGCCACTCAGGGGGCTGAGGCCCAGTACTTC. Translation: CATQGAEAQYF.

This clonotype was recorded a few times. At one boundary the junction diverges from the germline segment, which might be a read error. The chain recombines TRBV29-1 with TRBJ2-4, with TRBD2 identical over 11 bases. The CDR3 sequence is 15 residues long. The V gene's germline CDR1 is SQVTM and CDR2 ANQGSEA. The CDR3 DNA is TGCAGCGTTGTAAATAGCGGGAGGGCCACAAACATTCAGTACTTC. This encodes CSVVNSGRATNIQYF.

This clonotype showed up many times. The chain combines TRBV29-1 with TRBJ1-1; D gene unclear. Germline loops: CDR1 SQVTM, CDR2 ANQGSEA. The CDR3 covers 13 residues. V lost 8 bases and J lost 1, with 14 bases in between. CDR3 loop: CSTRAQRNTEAFF. The CDR3 coding sequence is TGCAGCACGAGGGCACAGCGGAACACTGAAGCTTTCTTT.

This chain joins TRBV29-1 and TRBJ1-1, with D hard to call. CDR1 and CDR2 (germline): SQVTM, ANQGSEA. Trimming removed 4 bases at V and 0 bases at J, with 6 bases between. The CDR3 contains 12 residues. The CDR3 here is CSVGNMNTEAFF. CDR3 in DNA: TGCAGCGTTGGGAACATGAACACTGAAGCTTTCTTT. The full variable domain, with the rest looked up from reference TRBV29-1 and TRBJ1-1, is SAVISQKPSRDICQRGTSLTIQCQVDSQVTMMFWYRQQPGQSLTLIATANQGSEATYESGFVIDKFPISRPNLTFSTLTVSNMSPEDSSIYLCSVGNMNTEAFFGQGTRLTVV.

This clonotype has more than one count but fewer than ten. The CDR3 loop reads CASSTRTGGDEQYF. CDR3 nucleotides: TGTGCCAGCTCAACCAGGACAGGGGGCGACGAGCAGTACTTC. The chain recombines TRBV18 with TRBJ2-7; 11 nucleotides line up with TRBD1. Trimming took 5 bases from V and 5 from J; bases not matched to a gene: 5. CDR3 length: 14 amino acids. CDR1 KGHSH and CDR2 LQKENI come from the germline V gene.

This clonotype was seen at least ten times. V usage is TRBV29-1 and J usage is TRBJ1-2, with D possibly TRBD1 on 5 matching bases. This CDR3 region has 13 residues. Germline V gives CDR1 SQVTM, CDR2 ANQGSEA. Trimming removed 6 bases at V and 2 bases at J, with 13 bases between. CDR3 in DNA: TGCAGCGTCGCTGGGGCAGGCAACTATGGCTACACCTTC. Amino acids: CSVAGAGNYGYTF.

The table lists this clonotype with many counts. The V gene is TRBV28, the J gene TRBJ1-2; a weak D match, TRBD1 (6 bases). The germline V gene encodes CDR1 MDHEN and CDR2 SYDVKM. The V and J ends lost 5 bases and 4 bases respectively, with 17 bases between them. The CDR3 length is 15 residues. CDR3 DNA sequence: TGTGCCAGCAGTCCCTCCGGGGGCAGGGTCTATGGCTACACCTTC. Translated: CASSPSGGRVYGYTF.

The chain has TRBV7-8 and TRBJ2-2; 14 nucleotides align to TRBD2. V was pared by 5 bases and J by 5 bases, with 4 bases of the junction left unmatched. The CDR3 covers 16 residues. CDR1 is SGHVS and CDR2 is FQNEAQ in the germline V gene. The CDR3 sequence is CASSAGLAGVTGELFF. The CDR3 coding sequence is TGTGCCAGCAGCGCGGGACTAGCGGGAGTTACCGGGGAGCTGTTTTTT.

This clonotype showed up just a few times. The CDR3 DNA is TGTGCCAGCAGCTCAATAGCGGGAGAGATCGGGACCCAGTACTTC. Translation gives CASSSIAGEIGTQYF. The chain employs TRBV11-2 and TRBJ2-5, with TRBD2 matching 9 bases. The CDR3 loop spans 15 amino acids. After removal of 4 bases from V and 7 bases from J, the junction contained 10 bases not matched to a gene. Germline V CDR1 and CDR2: SGHAT, FQNNGV.

The chain joins TRBV7-6 to TRBJ2-1; no clear D gene. Between the trimmed V and J ends, which lost 1 base and 0 bases, there was a span of 7 bases. CDR1 and CDR2 from the germline V gene are SGHVS and FNYEAQ. This CDR3 contains 15 residues. CDR3 bases: TGTGCCAGCAGCTTAGACCCTAGCTCCTACAATGAGCAGTTCTTC. Its protein product is CASSLDPSSYNEQFF.

This clonotype was seen once. The junction does not match germline at one end; this may be a read error. The chain carries TRBV7-9 and TRBJ2-5; D might be TRBD1 or TRBD2, each matching 5 bases. Germline CDR1 reads SEHNR; CDR2 reads FQNEAQ (reference sequence). The CDR3 loop spans 15 amino acids. Here the CDR3 DNA reads TGTGCCAGCAGCGGGATCCGGGACCGCCAAGAGATCCAGTACTTC. Its protein product is CASSGIRDRQEIQYF. Together with reference TRBV7-9 and TRBJ2-5, the CDR3 gives the full variable domain: DTGVSQNPRHKITKRGQNVTFRCDPISEHNRLYWYRQTLGQGPEFLTYFQNEAQLEKSRLLSDRFSAERPKGSFSTLEIQRTEQGDSAMYLCASSGIRDRQEIQYFGPGTRLLVL.

The CDR3: CASAGWELSTDTQYF. CDR3 DNA sequence: TGTGCCAGCGCCGGGTGGGAGTTAAGCACAGATACGCAGTATTTT. The rearrangement joins TRBV6-2 or TRBV6-3 to TRBJ2-3, with D possibly matching TRBD2 (5 bases). V lost 8 bases and J lost 0, with 15 bases in between. The CDR3 consists of 15 residues. In germline, CDR1 is MNHEY, CDR2 SVGEGT.

The genes are TRBV12-3 or TRBV12-4 and TRBJ2-5, with D unclear. The CDR3 is 13 residues long. Between the trimmed V and J ends, which lost 7 bases and 5 bases, there was a span of 14 bases. CDR3: CASTPTRAETQYF. In DNA, the CDR3 is TGTGCCAGCACCCCTACACGCGCGGAGACCCAGTACTTC.